This T cell receptor beta chain comes out of a study of CD8+CD57+ T cells in acquired aplastic anemia. Genomic DNA acted as the template from which TCR beta VDJ combination and CDR3 sequence profiling were carried out. TCRdb ran MiXCR on the reads and lists one entry per CDR3 protein. Among fewer than 200,000 distinct CDR3 sequences listed, 55% to 75% were seen once. V dropped 5 bases and J dropped 0; count of bases not matched to a gene: 3. CDR3 length: 15 amino acids. Germline CDR1 is SGHTA and CDR2 is FQGNSA. Specimen: sorted CD4+, CD8+, or CD8+CD57+ T cells (not recorded which) from PBMCs. The receptor was isolated from a human donor in good health. The chain uses TRBV7-2 and TRBJ2-2; 7 nucleotides align to TRBD1. CDR3 bases: TGTGCCAGCAGCGCTGGGACAGCGAACACCGGGGAGCTGTTTTTT. Its translation: CASSAGTANTGELFF.